This TCR beta chain was found in a study of patients with pleural tuberculosis. TCRdb re-analysed the reads in MiXCR, keeping a single row per CDR3 protein. In the table there are some 29,000 distinct CDR3 sequences, approximately 20% of which are singletons. At least ten counts were recorded for this clonotype. The CDR3 is made up of 15 amino acids. Trimming took 2 bases from V and 0 from J; bases not matched to a gene: 0. Germline CDR1 and CDR2: SGHRS and YFSETQ. The receptor's source is a human donor with pleural tuberculosis. The chain links TRBV5-1 to TRBJ2-3, with 10 nucleotides matching TRBD2. The sequencing sample was made of peripheral blood. CDR3 in amino acids: CASSLLAGSTDTQYF. The DNA for the CDR3 is TGCGCCAGCAGCTTACTAGCGGGGAGCACAGATACGCAGTATTTT.